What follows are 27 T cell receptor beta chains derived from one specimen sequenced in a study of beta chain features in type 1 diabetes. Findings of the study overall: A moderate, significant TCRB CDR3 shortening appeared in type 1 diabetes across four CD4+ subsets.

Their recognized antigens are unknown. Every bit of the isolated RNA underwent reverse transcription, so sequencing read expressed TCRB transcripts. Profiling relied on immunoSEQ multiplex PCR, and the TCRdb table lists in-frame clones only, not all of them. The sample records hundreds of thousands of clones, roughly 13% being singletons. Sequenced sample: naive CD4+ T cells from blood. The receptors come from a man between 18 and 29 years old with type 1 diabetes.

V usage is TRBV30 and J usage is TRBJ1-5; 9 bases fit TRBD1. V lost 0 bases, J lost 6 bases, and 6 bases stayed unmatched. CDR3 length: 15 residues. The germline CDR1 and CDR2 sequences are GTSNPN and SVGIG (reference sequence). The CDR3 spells CAWSVQGAGGQPQHF. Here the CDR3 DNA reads TGTGCCTGGAGTGTACAGGGGGCAGGAGGTCAGCCCCAGCATTTT.

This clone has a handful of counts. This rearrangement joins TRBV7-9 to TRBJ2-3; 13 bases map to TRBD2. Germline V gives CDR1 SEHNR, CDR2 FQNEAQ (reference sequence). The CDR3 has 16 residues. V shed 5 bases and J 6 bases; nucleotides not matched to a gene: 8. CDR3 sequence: CASSKGLAGSADTQYF. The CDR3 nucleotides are TGTGCCAGCAGCAAGGGACTAGCGGGATCGGCGGATACGCAGTATTTT.

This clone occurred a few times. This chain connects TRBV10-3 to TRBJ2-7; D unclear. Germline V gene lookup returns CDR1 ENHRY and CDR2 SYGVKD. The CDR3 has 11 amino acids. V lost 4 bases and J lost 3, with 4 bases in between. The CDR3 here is CAISGLYEQYF. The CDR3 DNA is TGTGCCATCAGTGGCCTCTACGAGCAGTACTTC.

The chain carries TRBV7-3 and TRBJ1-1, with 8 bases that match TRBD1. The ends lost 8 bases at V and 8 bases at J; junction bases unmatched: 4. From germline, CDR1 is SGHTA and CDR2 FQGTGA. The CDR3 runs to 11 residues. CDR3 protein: CASGRDREAFF. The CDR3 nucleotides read TGTGCCAGCGGCCGGGACAGGGAAGCTTTCTTT.

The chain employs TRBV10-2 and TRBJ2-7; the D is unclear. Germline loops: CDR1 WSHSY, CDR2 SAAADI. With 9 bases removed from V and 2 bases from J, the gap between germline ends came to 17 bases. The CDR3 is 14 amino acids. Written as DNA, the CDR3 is TGCGCCAGTGGCGGTAGGAGCCCGACCTACGAGCAGTACTTC. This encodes CASGGRSPTYEQYF.

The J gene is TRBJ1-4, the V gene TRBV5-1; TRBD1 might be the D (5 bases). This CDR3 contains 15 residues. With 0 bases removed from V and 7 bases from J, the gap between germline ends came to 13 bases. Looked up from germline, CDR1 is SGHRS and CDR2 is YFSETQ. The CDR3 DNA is TGCGCCAGCAGCTTGGCCGGGCAGGGAACTGAAAAACTGTTTTTT. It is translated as CASSLAGQGTEKLFF.

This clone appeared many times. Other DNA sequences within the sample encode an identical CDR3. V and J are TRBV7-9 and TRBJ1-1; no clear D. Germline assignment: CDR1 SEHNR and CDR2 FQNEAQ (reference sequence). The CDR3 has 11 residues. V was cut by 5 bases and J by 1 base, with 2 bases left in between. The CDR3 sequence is CASSANTEAFF. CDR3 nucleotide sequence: TGTGCCAGCAGCGCGAACACTGAAGCTTTCTTT.

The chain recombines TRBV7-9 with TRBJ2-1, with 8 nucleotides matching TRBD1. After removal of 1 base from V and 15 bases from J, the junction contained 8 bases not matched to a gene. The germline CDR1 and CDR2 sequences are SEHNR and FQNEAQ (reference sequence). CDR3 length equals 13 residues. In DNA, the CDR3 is TGTGCCAGCAGCTTAGATGGACAGGGACGGTCGTTCTTC. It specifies CASSLDGQGRSFF.

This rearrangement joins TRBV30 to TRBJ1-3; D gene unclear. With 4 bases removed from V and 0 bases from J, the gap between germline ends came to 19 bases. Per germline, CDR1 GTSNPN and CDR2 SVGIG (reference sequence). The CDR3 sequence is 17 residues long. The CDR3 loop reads CAWTSSRTDLSGNTIYF. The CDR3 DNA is TGTGCCTGGACTTCGTCCAGGACTGACCTCTCTGGAAACACCATATATTTT.

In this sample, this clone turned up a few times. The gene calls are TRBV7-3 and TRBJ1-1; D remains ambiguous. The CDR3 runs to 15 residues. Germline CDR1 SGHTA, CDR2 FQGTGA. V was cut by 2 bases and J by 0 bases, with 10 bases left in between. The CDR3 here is CASSLRSGLNTEAFF. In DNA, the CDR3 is TGTGCCAGCAGCTTACGTTCGGGCTTGAACACTGAAGCTTTCTTT.

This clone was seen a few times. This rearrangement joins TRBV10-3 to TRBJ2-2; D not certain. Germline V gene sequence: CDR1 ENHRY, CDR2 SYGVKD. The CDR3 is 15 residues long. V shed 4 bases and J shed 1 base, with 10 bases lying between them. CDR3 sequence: CAISVNLLNTGELFF. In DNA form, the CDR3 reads TGTGCCATCAGTGTTAACCTCCTGAACACCGGGGAGCTGTTTTTT.

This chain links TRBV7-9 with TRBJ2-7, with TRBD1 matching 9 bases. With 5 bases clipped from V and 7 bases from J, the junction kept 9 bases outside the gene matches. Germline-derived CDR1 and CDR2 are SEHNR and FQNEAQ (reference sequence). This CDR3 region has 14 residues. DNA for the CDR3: TGTGCCAGCAGCCCGATAGGACAGGGGAGGGAGCAGTACTTC. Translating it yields CASSPIGQGREQYF.

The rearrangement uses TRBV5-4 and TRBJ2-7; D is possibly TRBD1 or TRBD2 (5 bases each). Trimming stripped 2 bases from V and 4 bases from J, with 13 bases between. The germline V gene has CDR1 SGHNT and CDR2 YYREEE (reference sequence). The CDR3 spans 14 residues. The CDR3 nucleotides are TGTGCCAGCAGCTTTGAACGGGGCCGGTACGAGCAGTACTTC. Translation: CASSFERGRYEQYF. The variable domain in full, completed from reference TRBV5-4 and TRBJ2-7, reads ETGVTQSPTHLIKTRGQQVTLRCSSQSGHNTVSWYQQALGQGPQFIFQYYREEENGRGNFPPRFSGLQFPNYSSELNVNALELDDSALYLCASSFERGRYEQYFGPGTRLTVT.

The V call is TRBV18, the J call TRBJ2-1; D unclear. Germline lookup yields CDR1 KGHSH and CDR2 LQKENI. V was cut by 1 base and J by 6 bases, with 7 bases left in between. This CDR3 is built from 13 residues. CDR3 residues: CASSPRGLNEQFF. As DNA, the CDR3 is TGTGCCAGCTCACCACGTGGGCTCAATGAGCAGTTCTTC.

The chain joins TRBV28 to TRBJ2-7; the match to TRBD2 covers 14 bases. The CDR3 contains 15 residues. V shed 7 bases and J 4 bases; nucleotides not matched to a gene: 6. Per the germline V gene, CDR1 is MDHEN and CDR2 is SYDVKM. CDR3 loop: CASKTGTSGRYEQYF. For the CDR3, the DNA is TGTGCCAGCAAGACCGGGACTAGCGGGAGATACGAGCAGTACTTC.

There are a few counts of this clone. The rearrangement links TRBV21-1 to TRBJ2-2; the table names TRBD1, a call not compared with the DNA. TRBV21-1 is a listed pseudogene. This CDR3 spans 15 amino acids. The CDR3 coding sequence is TGTGCCAGCAGCAAAGGACAGGAAAACACCGGGGAGCTGTTTTTT. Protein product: CASSKGQENTGELFF.

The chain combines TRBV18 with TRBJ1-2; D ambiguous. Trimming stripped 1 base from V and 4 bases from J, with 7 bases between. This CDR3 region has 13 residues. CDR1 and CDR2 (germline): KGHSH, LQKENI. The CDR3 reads CASSPLPRYGYTF. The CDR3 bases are TGTGCCAGCTCACCACTCCCCCGCTATGGCTACACCTTC.

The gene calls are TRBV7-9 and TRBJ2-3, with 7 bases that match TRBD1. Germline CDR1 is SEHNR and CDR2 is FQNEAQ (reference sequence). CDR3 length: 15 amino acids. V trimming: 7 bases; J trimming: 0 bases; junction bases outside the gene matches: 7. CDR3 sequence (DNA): TGTGCCAGCATCCCCGACAGGGCCAGCACAGATACGCAGTATTTT. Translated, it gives CASIPDRASTDTQYF.

CDR3 DNA sequence: TGTGCCAGCAGTTCCACAGGGGGCGGACAGACCCAGTACTTC. This sequence encodes CASSSTGGGQTQYF. The chain is built from TRBV27 and TRBJ2-5; 9 nucleotides match TRBD1. CDR3 length equals 14 residues. V lost 4 bases and J lost 6; bases outside the gene matches: 6. Germline loops: CDR1 MNHEY, CDR2 SMNVEV (reference sequence).

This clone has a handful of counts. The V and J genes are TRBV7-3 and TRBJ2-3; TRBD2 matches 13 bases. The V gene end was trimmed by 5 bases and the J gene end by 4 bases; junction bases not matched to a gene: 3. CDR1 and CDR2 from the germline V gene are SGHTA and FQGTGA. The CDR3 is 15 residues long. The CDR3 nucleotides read TGTGCCAGCAGCCCGACTAGCGGGGGGTCAGATACGCAGTATTTT. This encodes CASSPTSGGSDTQYF.

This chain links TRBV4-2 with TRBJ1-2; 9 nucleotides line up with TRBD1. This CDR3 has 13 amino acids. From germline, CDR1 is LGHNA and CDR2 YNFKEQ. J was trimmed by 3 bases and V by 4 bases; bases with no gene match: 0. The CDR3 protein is CASSRDRDYGYTF. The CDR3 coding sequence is TGTGCCAGCAGCCGGGACAGGGACTATGGCTACACCTTC.

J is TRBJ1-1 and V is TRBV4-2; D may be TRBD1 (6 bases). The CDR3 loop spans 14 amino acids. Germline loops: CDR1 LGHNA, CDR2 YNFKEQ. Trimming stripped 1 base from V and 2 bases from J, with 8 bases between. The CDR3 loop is CASSQGGPNTEAFF. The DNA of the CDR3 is TGTGCCAGCAGCCAAGGGGGGCCAAACACTGAAGCTTTCTTT.

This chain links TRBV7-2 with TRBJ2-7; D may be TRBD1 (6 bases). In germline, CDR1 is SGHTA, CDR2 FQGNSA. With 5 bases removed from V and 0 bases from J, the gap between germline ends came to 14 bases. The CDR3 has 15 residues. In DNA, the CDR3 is TGTGCCAGCAGCCTTGGACAGCTACTCTCCTACGAGCAGTACTTC. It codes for CASSLGQLLSYEQYF.

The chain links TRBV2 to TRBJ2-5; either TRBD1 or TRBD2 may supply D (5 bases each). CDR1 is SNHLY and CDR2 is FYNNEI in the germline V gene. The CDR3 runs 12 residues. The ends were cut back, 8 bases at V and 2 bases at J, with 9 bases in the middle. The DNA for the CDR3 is TGTGCCAGCGTGGGGGTTCAAGAGACCCAGTACTTC. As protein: CASVGVQETQYF. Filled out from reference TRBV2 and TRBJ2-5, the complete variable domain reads EPEVTQTPSHQVTQMGQEVILRCVPISNHLYFYWYRQILGQKVEFLVSFYNNEISEKSEIFDDQFSVERPDGSNFTLKIRSTKLEDSAMYFCASVGVQETQYFGPGTRLLVL.

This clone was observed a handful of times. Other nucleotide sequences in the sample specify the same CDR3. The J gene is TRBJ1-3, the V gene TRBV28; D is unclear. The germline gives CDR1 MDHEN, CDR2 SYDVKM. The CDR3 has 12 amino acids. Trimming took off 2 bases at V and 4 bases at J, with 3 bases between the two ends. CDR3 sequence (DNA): TGTGCCAGCAGTTTAAGAGGAAACACCATATATTTT. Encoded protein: CASSLRGNTIYF.

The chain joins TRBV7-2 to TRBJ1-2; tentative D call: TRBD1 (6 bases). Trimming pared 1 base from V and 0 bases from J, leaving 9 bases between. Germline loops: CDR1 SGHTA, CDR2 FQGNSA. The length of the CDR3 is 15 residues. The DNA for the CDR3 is TGTGCCAGCAGCTTAGGCAGGGGAGCTAACTATGGCTACACCTTC. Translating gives CASSLGRGANYGYTF.

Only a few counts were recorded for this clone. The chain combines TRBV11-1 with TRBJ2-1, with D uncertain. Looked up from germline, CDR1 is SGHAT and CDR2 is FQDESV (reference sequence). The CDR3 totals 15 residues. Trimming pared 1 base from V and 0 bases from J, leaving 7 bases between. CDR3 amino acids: CASSLVTVSYNEQFF. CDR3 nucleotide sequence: TGTGCCAGCAGCTTAGTTACCGTCTCCTACAATGAGCAGTTCTTC.